Ten or more counts support the clone carrying this TCR beta chain. Germline CDR1 reads SNHLY; CDR2 reads FYNNEI. V shed 4 bases, J shed 2 bases, and the junction held 2 bases outside the gene matches. The CDR3 covers 15 residues. The source of the sample is a study of T cells in Graves' hyperthyroidism and ophthalmopathy. TCR beta CDR3 regions were amplified from RNA transcripts. RT-PCR in the first round (using the HTBI primer set) targeted the TCR CDR3. A single record per CDR3 protein comes from TCRdb applying MiXCR to the multiplex PCR reads. The data show 100,000 to 130,000 distinct CDR3 sequences, with about a sixth seen just once and 35% to 50% held by the top ten.

The sample consisted of blood. The chain joins TRBV2 to TRBJ2-4; 10 bases fit TRBD1. The sequence derives from a woman between 45 and 65 years old with Graves' hyperthyroidism. DNA for the CDR3: TGTGCCAGCAGTGTGGGACAGGGGACCAAAAACATTCAGTACTTC. This translates into CASSVGQGTKNIQYF.